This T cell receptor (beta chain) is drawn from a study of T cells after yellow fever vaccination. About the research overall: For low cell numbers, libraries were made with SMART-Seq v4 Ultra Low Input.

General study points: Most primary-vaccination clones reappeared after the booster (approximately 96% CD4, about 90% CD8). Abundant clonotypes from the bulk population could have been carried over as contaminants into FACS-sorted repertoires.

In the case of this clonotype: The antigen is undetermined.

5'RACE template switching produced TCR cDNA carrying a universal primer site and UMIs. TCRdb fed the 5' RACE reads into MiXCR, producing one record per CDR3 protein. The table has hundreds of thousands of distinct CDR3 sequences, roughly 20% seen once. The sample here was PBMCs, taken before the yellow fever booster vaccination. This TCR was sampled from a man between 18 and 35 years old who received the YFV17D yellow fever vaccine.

CDR3 DNA sequence: TGTGCCACCAGCACTGGGGGACTAGCGTCGAACACCGGGGAGCTGTTTTTT. This sequence encodes CATSTGGLASNTGELFF. V usage is TRBV15 and J usage is TRBJ2-2; 10 nucleotides match TRBD2. The CDR3 covers 17 residues. CDR1 LNHNV and CDR2 YYDKDF come from the germline V gene (reference sequence). J lost 0 bases, V lost 4 bases, and 5 bases had no gene match.